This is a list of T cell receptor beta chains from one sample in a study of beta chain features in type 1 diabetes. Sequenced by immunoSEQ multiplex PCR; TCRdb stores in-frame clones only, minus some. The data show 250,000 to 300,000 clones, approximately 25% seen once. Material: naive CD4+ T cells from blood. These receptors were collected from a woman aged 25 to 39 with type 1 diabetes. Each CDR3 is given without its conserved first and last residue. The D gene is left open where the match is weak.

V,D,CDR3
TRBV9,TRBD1,ASSANRDRGYYGYT
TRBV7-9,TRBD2,ASSFYKREVSNEQF
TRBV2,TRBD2,ARGLGETQY
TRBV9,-,ASSVAPPQVGAEQF
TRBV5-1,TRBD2,ASSLSPSGSGSYNEQF
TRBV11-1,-,ASSLAAGQSYEQY
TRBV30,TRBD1,AWSVQGTEAF
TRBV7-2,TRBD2,ASSSATSGKNIQY
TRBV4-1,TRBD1,ASSPGQGQTQY
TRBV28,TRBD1,ASSLRDSLNTEAF
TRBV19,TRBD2,ASSVASGSQETQY
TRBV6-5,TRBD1,ASSYSTGDTYEQY
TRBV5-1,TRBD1,ASSFGTGTGYGYT
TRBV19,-,ASSIAPGIASYEQY
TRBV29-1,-,SVGTISYEQY
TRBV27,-,ASRGGNTEAF
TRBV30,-,AWSGGDSRTDTQY
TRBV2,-,ASREVTYGYT
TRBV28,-,ASSKQETQY
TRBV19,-,ASRWSHSRGSNQPQH
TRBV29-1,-,SVGRGGNTIY
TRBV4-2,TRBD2,ASSQEGTSGITQSYEQY
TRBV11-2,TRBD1,ASRVGTAPGGSYNEQF
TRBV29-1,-,SVFLDQGNYGYT
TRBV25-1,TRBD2,ASSVTPLGLAGITQY
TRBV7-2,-,ASSLGLRRDIKNIQY
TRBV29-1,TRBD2,SVVGTSGPTDTQY
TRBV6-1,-,ATNRAPNTGELF